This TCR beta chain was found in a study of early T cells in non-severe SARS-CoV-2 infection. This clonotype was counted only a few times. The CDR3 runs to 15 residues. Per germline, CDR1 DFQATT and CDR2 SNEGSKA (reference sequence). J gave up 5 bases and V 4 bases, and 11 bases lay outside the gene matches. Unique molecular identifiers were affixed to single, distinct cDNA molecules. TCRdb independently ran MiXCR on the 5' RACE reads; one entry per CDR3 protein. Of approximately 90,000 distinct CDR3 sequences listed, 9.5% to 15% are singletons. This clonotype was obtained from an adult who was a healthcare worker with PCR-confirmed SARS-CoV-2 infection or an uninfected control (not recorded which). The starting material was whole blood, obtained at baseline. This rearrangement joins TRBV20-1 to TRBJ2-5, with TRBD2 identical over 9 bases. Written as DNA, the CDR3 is TGCAGTGCTACCCCTGGAGCGGGGGGTTATGAGACCCAGTACTTC. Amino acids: CSATPGAGGYETQYF.